The subject of this entry is one T cell receptor (beta chain). These data are taken from a study of blood T cell repertoires in COVID-19. In the original workflow: It was from reference gene primer amplification that nucleated cell counts were estimated. Data came from immunoSEQ multiplex PCR; TCRdb stores just in-frame clones and leaves some out. V and J calls plus clone size are reproduced from that table; the DNA served to infer D and trimming. In the table there are over 90,000 clones, 85% to 90% of which are singletons. The CDR3 is 13 amino acids. V lost 0 bases and J lost 6, with 6 bases in between.

The V gene is TRBV12-3 or TRBV12-4, the J gene TRBJ1-5; D is unclear. The source material was peripheral blood. This clonotype was obtained from a woman aged 60-70 years in a cohort sampled during active or convalescent COVID-19. CDR3 nucleotides: TGTGCCAGCAGTTTAGCCGGGGTTCAGCCCCAGCATTTT. Translation: CASSLAGVQPQHF.